This T cell receptor (beta chain) derives from a study of memory CD4+ T cells and cytomegalovirus serostatus. The sort gate was single viable CD3+CD4+CD8-CD45RO+ cells for memory CD4+ T cells. J was trimmed by 0 bases and V by 1 base; bases with no gene match: 4. Looked up from germline, CDR1 is SGHRS and CDR2 is YFSETQ. The CDR3 length is 16 residues. Clones were sequenced by immunoSEQ multiplex PCR, and TCRdb holds only the in-frame ones, with some missing. The sample lists 75,000 to 90,000 clones, around 80% occurring once. This rearrangement joins TRBV5-1 to TRBJ1-5, with 7 nucleotides matching TRBD1. The specimen was memory CD4+ T cells from blood. The clonotype originates from an adult in good health and CMV-seronegative. CDR3 coding DNA: TGCGCCAGCAGCTTGACGGGACAGTATAGCAATCAGCCCCAGCATTTT. It codes for CASSLTGQYSNQPQHF.